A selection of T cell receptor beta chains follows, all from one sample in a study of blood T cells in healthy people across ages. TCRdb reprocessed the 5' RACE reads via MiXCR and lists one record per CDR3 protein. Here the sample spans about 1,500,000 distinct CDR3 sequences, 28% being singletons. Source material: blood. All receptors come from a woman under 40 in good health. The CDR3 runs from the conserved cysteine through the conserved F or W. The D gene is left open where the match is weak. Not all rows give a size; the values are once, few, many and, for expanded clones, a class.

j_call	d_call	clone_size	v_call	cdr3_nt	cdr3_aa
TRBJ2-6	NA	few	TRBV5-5	TGTGCCAGCAGCTTGTCCAGACACTCTGGGGCCAACGTCCTGACTTTC	CASSLSRHSGANVLTF
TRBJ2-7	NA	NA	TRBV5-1	TGCGCCAGCAGCTTCGGGGGTAGCTCCTACGGGCAGTACTTC	CASSFGGSSYGQYF
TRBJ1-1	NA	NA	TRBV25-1	TGTGCCAGCACCGGGAGCGGGCGTGAAGCTTTCTTT	CASTGSGREAFF
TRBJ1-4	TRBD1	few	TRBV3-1	TGTGCCAGCAGCCAAATTCGACAGGGTATCGCAACTAATGAAAAACTGTTTTTT	CASSQIRQGIATNEKLFF
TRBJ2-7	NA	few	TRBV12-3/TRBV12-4	TGTGCCAGCAGTTTGCGTACAGGGACCTCCTACGAGCAGTACTTC	CASSLRTGTSYEQYF
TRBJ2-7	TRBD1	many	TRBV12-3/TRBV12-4	TGTGCCAGCAGTCCCCAGGGGGCGGGCGAGCAGTACTTC	CASSPQGAGEQYF
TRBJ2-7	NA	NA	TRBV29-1	TGCAGCGGAACCCATGGGGGGCAGCCGGGGCAGTACTTC	CSGTHGGQPGQYF
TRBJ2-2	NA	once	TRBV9	TGTGCCAGCAGCCCCCCCGCGGTACTTACCGGGGAGCTGTTTTTT	CASSPPAVLTGELFF
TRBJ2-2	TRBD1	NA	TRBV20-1	TGCAGTGCTCAAGCCGGGACAGGGTGGACCGGGGAGCGGTTTTTT	CSAQAGTGWTGERFF
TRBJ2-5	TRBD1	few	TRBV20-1	TGCAGTGCTAGAGAATTCACAGGGGTGGGGACCCAGTACTTC	CSAREFTGVGTQYF
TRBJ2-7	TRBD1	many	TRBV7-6	TGTGCCAGCAGCCCAGAACCCGGGACAGGGGATATCTACGAGCAGTACTTC	CASSPEPGTGDIYEQYF
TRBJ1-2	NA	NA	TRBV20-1	TGCAGTGCTAGATCGAATTCTAACTATGGCTACACCTTC	CSARSNSNYGYTF
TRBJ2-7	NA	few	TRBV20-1	TGCAGTGCTAGTACGGGGGATGGCTCCTACGAGCAGTACTTC	CSASTGDGSYEQYF
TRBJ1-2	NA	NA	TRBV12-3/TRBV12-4	TGTGCCAGCAGTGGGGGGAGGGCCTCTAACCATGGCTACACCTTC	CASSGGRASNHGYTF
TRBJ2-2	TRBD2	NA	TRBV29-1	TGCAGCGCTTTGACTAGCGGGAGTGTTACCGGGGAGCTGTTTTTT	CSALTSGSVTGELFF
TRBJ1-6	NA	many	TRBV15	TGTGCCACCAGCAGAGAGACAAATTCACCCCTCCACTTT	CATSRETNSPLHF
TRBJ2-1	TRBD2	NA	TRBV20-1	TGCAGTGCTAGATCGGAGACTAGCGGGACCCATGAGCAGTTCTTC	CSARSETSGTHEQFF
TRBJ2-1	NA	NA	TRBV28	TGTGCCAGCAGTTTATTGCCAGCTTCCTACAATGAGCAGGTCTTC	CASSLLPASYNEQVF
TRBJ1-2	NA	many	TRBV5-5	TGTGCCAGTAGTGTAAGGGAATCCCTTAACTATGGCTACACCTTC	CASSVRESLNYGYTF
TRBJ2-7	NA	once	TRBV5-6	TGTGCCAGCAGCTTTGGTTGGACAGATACCTACGAGCAGTACTTC	CASSFGWTDTYEQYF
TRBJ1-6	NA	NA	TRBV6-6	TGTGCCAGCAGAACCCCGGGGGTTGCGGATTCACCCCCCCACTTT	CASRTPGVADSPPHF
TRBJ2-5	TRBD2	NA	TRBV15	TGTGCCACCAGTACGAGACTAGCGGTACAAGAGACCCAGTACTTC	CATSTRLAVQETQYF
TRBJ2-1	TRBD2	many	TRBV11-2	TGTGCCAGCAGCTTAGGGACTAGCGGGGGCCATGAGCAGTTCTTC	CASSLGTSGGHEQFF
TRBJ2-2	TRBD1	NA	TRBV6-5	TGTGCCAGCAGTTACTCGATCCAGAAGGGACAGGGGAACACCGGGGAGCTGTTTTTT	CASSYSIQKGQGNTGELFF
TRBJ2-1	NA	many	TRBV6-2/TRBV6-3	TGTGCCAGCAGTTCTCCGGGACTGAACAATGAGCAGTTCTTC	CASSSPGLNNEQFF
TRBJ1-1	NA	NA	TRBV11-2	TGTGCCAGCAGCCCAGTCCCCGTGGGCACTGAAGCTTTCTTT	CASSPVPVGTEAFF
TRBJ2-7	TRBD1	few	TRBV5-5	TGTGCCAGCAGCATAACCGGGACAGGCAGCTCCTACGAGCAGTACTTC	CASSITGTGSSYEQYF
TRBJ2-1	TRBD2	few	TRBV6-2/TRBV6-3	TGTGCCAGCAGTGGGCATCTAGCGGGGGTCGGGAATGAGCAGTTCTTC	CASSGHLAGVGNEQFF
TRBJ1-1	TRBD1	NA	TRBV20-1	TGCAGTGCTAGACGGGACAGATACACTGAAGCTTTCTTT	CSARRDRYTEAFF
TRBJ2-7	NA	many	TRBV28	TGTGCCAGCAGCTTAGGCCTAACTACCTACGAGCAGTACTTC	CASSLGLTTYEQYF
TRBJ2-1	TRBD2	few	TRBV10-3	TGTGCCATCAGAGGGACTAGCGGGGAAGGATCCTACAATGAGCAGTTCTTC	CAIRGTSGEGSYNEQFF
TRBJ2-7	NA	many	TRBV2	TGTGCCAGCAGAACAACCGACAGCTCCTACGAGCAGTACTTC	CASRTTDSSYEQYF
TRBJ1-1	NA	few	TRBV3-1	TGTGCCAGCAGCCAGGGGGCAAGGAACACTGAAGCTTTCTTT	CASSQGARNTEAFF
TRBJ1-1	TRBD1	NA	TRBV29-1	TGCAGCGGGGGACAGGGCCTCGCTGAAGCTTTCTTT	CSGGQGLAEAFF
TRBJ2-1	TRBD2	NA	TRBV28	TGTGCCAGCAGAAATAGCGGGAGCGACAATGAGCAGTTCTTC	CASRNSGSDNEQFF
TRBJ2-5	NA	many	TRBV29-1	TGCAGCGTTGAAGTAGAAGGGGTTGAGCAGTACTTC	CSVEVEGVEQYF
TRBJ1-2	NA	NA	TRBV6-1	TGTGCCAGCAGCGCGAATAACTATGGCTACACCTTC	CASSANNYGYTF
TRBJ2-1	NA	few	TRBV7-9	TGTGCCAGCAGCGCATTCCAAAGTTATAATGAGCAGTTCTTC	CASSAFQSYNEQFF
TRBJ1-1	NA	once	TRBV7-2	TGTGCCAGCAGCTTTTCGGGGATTAACACTGAAGCTTTCTTT	CASSFSGINTEAFF
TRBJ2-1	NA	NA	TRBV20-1	TGCAGTGCTAGCGGGATCCGCTCCTACAATGAGCAGTTCTTC	CSASGIRSYNEQFF
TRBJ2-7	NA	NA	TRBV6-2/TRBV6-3	TGTGCCAGCAGTTACTCGAGGGCCTCCTTGTCCTACGAGCAGTACTTC	CASSYSRASLSYEQYF
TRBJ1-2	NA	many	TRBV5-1	TGCGCCAGCAGCTTGGACACCTATGGCTACACCTTC	CASSLDTYGYTF
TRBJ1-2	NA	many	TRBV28	TGTGCCAGCAGCCTCTCTGCCTATGGCTACACCTTC	CASSLSAYGYTF
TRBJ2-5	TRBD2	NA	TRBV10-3	TGTGCCGTCGGCGGGGGTCCTCAAGAGACCCAGTACTTC	CAVGGGPQETQYF
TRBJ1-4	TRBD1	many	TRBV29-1	TGCAGCGTCAGGACAGGGGAAAAACTGTTTTTT	CSVRTGEKLFF